This T cell receptor (beta chain) was sequenced during a study of PD-L1 blockade in urothelial cancer (dated by TCRdb to the late 2010s). In the study overall: Therapy was started in about 2014 for all patients, and atezolizumab 1,200 mg was administered intravenously every 3 weeks. About nine tenths of the roughly 29 patients were males with bladder-origin urothelial cancer, and 18 of 29 reported a prior smoking history. An ECOG performance status of 0 or 1 was recorded for the patients, and 0 to 3 prior chemotherapy regimens had been received by the patients. Blood samples were analyzed at two time points: 3 weeks after treatment start (second dose) and 6 weeks after treatment start. A median of roughly 140,000 T cells and approximately 86,000 unique TCRs was obtained from blood samples, and a median clonality of around 0.08 was observed. The study was an exploratory multi-omic analysis of somatic, immune and clinical correlates of response to PD-L1 blockade with atezolizumab in urothelial cancer. Pretreatment tumor samples and matched peripheral blood, collected serially before and after atezolizumab treatment, underwent TCR sequencing. Progression-free survival longer than 6 months counted as durable clinical benefit, and TCR features were additionally tested against both progression-free and overall survival. In the same patients, whole exome sequencing and RNA sequencing of pretreatment tumors were performed in addition to TCR sequencing. Durable clinical benefit was achieved by nine patients but not by the remaining 20. Pretreatment blood TCR-seq was available for under 35 patients, at least one posttreatment blood collection was obtained for roughly 24 patients, and tumor TCR-seq was available for roughly 24 patients. Here is what the overall study found, with its caveats: Because the sample size was small (n ≈ 29) and many of the analyses were exploratory, the results are meant to be hypothesis-generating. Improved progression-free and overall survival was found to be associated with pretreatment peripheral blood TCR clonality below the median. Greater expansion of tumor-associated TCR clones in peripheral blood 3 weeks after the start of treatment was observed in patients with durable benefit (n of about 21, p = 0.022).

According to the study, the label for this sample's time point signals: pretreatment peripheral blood. A total of 25 to 35 patients with locally advanced or metastatic urothelial carcinoma, treated at Memorial Sloan Kettering on a trial protocol, made up the cohort. Peripheral blood mononuclear cells were collected pretreatment and during treatment, with between 1 and 8 total time points per patient. The Qiagen DNeasy Blood extraction kit was used to purify genomic DNA from total PBMCs and tumor samples. Collected pretreatment and during treatment, PBMCs were isolated and stored as previously described. To estimate absolute template abundance from read counts, synthetic TCR analog templates were spiked into each PCR. Using the immunoSEQ assay, TCRbeta CDR3 regions were amplified from genomic DNA with bias-controlled V and J gene primers. Sequencing of rearranged TCRbeta segments was performed at approximately 20X coverage. The study's own analysis went as follows. Clustering was used to correct sequencing errors, and CDR3s were annotated against IMGT so that V, D and J genes could be assigned. Only productive TCRbeta rearrangements were used in downstream analyses, excluding out-of-frame or stop-codon sequences. To compute clonality, Shannon entropy was normalized by the log of the number of unique productive sequences and then subtracted from one. Fisher's exact test with Benjamini-Hochberg correction, at a threshold of adjusted p below 0.01, was used to find clones that differed between time points or between blood and tumor. The table was pulled from immuneACCESS by TCRdb, which kept in-frame rearrangements only. Such tables lose some clones; where checked, under half of the loss comes from unresolved V genes, and the rest has no known cause. That table furnishes V, J and clone size, whereas the DNA furnished D and trimming. For this sample the table gives tens of thousands of clones, of which 90% were detected only once. The top ten constitute about 1.6% of the sample.

Note on this clone: It lacks a known antigen. No per-base quality is available; no much larger clone lies one base away.

CDR1 MGHRA and CDR2 YSYEKL were looked up in the germline V gene. Relative to germline, V is 4 bases shorter and J is 4 bases shorter, with 13 bases between their ends. From its cysteine to its phenylalanine, the CDR3 spans 14 amino acids. The CDR3 DNA has 42 bases and is translated from base 1. The rearrangement combines TRBV4-1 with TRBJ1-2; a weak D assignment points to TRBD1 (6 bases agree). The sequencing here drew on PBMCs, taken around atezolizumab (anti-PD-L1) treatment. The receptor was derived from a man in his sixties with urothelial cancer. The CDR3 in this case is CASSRSTGVYGYTF. The sequence in DNA is TGCGCCAGCAGCCGCTCGACAGGCGTCTATGGCTACACCTTC.